The entry below gives a single T cell receptor beta chain sequence along with its context. Its antigen is still unknown. Pooling covered second doses at about 4 or about 12 weeks. Germline V gives CDR1 SGHRS, CDR2 YFSETQ. With 1 base removed from V and 6 bases from J, the gap between germline ends came to 14 bases. The CDR3 contains 15 residues. The entry originates in a study of T cell responses to AZD1222 COVID-19 vaccine. Repertoires were generated with immunoSEQ multiplex PCR, while TCRdb's copy carries only in-frame clones and drops some. The sample has some 150,000 clones; more than 70% are singletons. Overall study results and limits: Repertoire samples came only from after the peak T cell response. The reported proportion of spike-specific TCRs targeting unmutated variant regions was nearly half.

The TCR sequence derives from an adult who received the AZD1222 COVID-19 vaccine. The gene calls are TRBV5-1 and TRBJ2-1, with D perhaps TRBD1 (5 bases). This specimen was peripheral blood, taken 28 days after the second AZD1222 dose. DNA for the CDR3: TGCGCCAGCAGCTTGTACCAGACAGTAGGCAATGAGCAGTTCTTC. Its translation: CASSLYQTVGNEQFF.